One T cell receptor beta chain is described in this entry. Its antigen is as yet unknown. These data originate in a study of T-cell memory formation after mild COVID-19. Whole-study findings and limits: Mostly located in CM and EM were contracting CD4+ clones, with contracting CD8+ clones located in EMRA. Clones from the second wave (peaking day 37) had unconfirmed SARS-CoV-2 specificity. Pre-infection memory carried some responding clones, suggesting that cross-reactive memory joined.

Germline assignment: CDR1 KGHDR and CDR2 SFDVKD. Trimming removed 6 bases from V and 1 base from J, with 20 bases in between. The CDR3 covers 17 residues. The TCR alpha and TCR beta cDNA libraries, bearing sample barcodes and UMIs, were generated by 5'RACE using constant-segment primers. Each CDR3 protein gets one entry after TCRdb re-called the 5' RACE reads with MiXCR. The table has about 470,000 distinct CDR3 sequences, nearly 25% seen once. V is TRBV24-1 and J is TRBJ1-2, with TRBD1 as a possible D gene (5 bases). The sequence was obtained from an adult woman who had mild COVID-19 (a few samples of this study predate the infection). Cell type and time point are not known. Input material: PBMCs or a T cell subset sorted from them (not recorded which). The CDR3 DNA is TGTGCCACCAGTCCCGCTGCAGGGTTCCGGGATAACTATGGCTACACCTTC. It translates to CATSPAAGFRDNYGYTF.